This TCR beta chain appears in the sequencing data of a study of T-cell reconstitution after alpha-beta-depleted transplantation in children. Study-wide results and limits: After one year, T-cell counts and TCRbeta diversity mostly came from new T cells. Diversity of TCRbeta at day 60 was high in some patients, arising from surviving recipient T cells and thymic progenitors. Reportedly, alpha-beta T cells present about two months post-transplant originated from several hundred expanded clones of graft origin.

The CDR3 runs 15 residues. Germline V gives CDR1 KGHDR, CDR2 SFDVKD. The germline V and J ends were trimmed by 3 bases and 6 bases, with 15 bases remaining between them. It was with unique molecular identifiers that the TCRbeta library was prepared. In TCRdb, the PCR reads were re-called with MiXCR into one record per CDR3 protein. This table holds around 800,000 distinct CDR3 sequences, approximately 15% found once. This clonotype was seen more than once but under ten times. Its antigen remains unknown. This sequence originates from a male patient younger than 18 who had a stem cell transplant for acute lymphoblastic leukemia, so the T cells may come from the graft donor. Here the sequenced sample was PBMCs, mostly from graft donor cells, taken 360 days after TCRalphabeta/CD19-depleted stem cell transplant. The chain employs TRBV24-1 and TRBJ2-3, with D hard to call. CDR3 sequence reads: CATSDPGLGGDTQYF. DNA of the CDR3: TGTGCCACCAGTGATCCCGGGCTAGGTGGTGATACGCAGTATTTT.